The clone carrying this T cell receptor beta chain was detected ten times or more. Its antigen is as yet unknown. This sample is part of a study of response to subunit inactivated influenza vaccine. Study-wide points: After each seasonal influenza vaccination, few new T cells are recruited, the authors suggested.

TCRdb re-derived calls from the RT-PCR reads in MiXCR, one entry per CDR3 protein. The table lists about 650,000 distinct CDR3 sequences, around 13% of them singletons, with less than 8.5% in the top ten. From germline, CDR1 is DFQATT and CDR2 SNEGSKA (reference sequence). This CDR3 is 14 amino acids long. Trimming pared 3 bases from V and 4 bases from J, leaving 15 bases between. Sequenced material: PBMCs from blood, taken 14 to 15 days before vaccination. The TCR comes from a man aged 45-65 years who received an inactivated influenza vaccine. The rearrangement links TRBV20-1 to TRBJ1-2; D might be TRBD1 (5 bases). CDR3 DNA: TGCAGTGCTAGTAGTCAGGGAGTATCCTATGGCTACACCTTC. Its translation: CSASSQGVSYGYTF.